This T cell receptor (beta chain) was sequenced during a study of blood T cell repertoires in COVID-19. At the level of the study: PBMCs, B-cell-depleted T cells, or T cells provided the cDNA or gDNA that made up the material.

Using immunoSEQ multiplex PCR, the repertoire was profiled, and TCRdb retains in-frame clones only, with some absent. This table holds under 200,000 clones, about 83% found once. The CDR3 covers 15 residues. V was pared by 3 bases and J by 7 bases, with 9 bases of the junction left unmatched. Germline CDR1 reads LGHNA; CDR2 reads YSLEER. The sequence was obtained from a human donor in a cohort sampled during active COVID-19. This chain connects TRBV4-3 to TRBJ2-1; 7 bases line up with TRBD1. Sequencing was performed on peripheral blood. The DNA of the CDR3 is TGCGCCAGCAGCCAGGGCTCCGGGACAGTAAATGAGCAGTTCTTC. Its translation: CASSQGSGTVNEQFF.